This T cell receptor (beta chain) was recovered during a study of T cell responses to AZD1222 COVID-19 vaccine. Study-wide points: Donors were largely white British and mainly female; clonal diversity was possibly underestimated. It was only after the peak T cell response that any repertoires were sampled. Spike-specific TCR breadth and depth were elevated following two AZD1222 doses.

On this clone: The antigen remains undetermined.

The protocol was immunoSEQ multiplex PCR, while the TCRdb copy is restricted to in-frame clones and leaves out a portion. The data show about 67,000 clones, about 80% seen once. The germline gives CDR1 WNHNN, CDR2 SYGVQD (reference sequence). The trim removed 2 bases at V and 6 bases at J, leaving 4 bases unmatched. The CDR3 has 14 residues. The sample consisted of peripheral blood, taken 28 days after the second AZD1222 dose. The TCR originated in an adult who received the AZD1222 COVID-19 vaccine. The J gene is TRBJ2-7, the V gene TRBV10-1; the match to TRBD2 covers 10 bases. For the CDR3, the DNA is TGCGCCAGCAGTGAGAGCGGGGGGGCAGCCGAGCAGTACTTC. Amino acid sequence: CASSESGGAAEQYF.